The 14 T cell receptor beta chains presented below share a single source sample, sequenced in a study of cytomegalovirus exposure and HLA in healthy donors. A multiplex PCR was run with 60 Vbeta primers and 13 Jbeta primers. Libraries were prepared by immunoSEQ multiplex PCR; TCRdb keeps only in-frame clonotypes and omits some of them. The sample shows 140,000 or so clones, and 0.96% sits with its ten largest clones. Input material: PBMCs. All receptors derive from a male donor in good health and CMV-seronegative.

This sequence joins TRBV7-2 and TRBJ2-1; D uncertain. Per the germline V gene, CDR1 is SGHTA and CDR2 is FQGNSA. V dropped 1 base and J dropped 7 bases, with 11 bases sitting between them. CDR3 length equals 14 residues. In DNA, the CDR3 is TGTGCCAGCAGCTTAGTGGCTAGGTTGAATGAGCAGTTCTTC. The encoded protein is CASSLVARLNEQFF.

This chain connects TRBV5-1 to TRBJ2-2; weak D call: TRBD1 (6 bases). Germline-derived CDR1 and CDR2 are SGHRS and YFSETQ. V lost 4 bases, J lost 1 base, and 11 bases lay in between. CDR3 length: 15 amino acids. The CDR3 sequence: CASSPRGQNTGELFF. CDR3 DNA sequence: TGCGCCAGCAGCCCCAGGGGCCAGAACACCGGGGAGCTGTTTTTT.

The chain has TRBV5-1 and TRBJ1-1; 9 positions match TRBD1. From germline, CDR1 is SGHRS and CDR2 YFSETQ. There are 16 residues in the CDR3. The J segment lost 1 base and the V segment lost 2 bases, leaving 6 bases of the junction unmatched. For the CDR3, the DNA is TGCGCCAGCAGCTTACATCCGGGACAGGGGAACACTGAAGCTTTCTTT. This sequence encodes CASSLHPGQGNTEAFF.

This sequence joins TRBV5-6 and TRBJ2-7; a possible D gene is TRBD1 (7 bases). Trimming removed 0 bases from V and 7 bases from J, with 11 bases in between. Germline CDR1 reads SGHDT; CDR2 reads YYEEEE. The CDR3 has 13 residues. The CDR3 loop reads CASSLDRGGEQYF. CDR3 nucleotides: TGTGCCAGCAGCTTGGACAGGGGAGGAGAGCAGTACTTC.

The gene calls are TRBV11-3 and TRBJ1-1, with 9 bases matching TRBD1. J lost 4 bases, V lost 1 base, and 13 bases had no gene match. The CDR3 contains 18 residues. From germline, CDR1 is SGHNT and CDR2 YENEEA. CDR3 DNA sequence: TGTGCCAGCAGCTTAGGTTCGGGACAGGGAGTTACGAGCACTGAAGCTTTCTTT. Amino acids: CASSLGSGQGVTSTEAFF. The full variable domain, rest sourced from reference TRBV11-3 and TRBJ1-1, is EAGVVQSPRYKIIEKKQPVAFWCNPISGHNTLYWYLQNLGQGPELLIRYENEEAVDDSQLPKDRFSAERLKGVDSTLKIQPAELGDSAVYLCASSLGSGQGVTSTEAFFGQGTRLTVV.

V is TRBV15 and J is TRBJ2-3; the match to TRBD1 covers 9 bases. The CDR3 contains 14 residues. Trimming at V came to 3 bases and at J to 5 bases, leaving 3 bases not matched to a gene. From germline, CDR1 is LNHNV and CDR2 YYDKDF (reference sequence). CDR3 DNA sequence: TGTGCCACCAGCAGGGGACAGGGAGAAGATACGCAGTATTTT. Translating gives CATSRGQGEDTQYF. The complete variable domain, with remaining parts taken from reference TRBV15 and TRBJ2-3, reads DAMVIQNPRYQVTQFGKPVTLSCSQTLNHNVMYWYQQKSSQAPKLLFHYYDKDFNNEADTPDNFQSRRPNTSFCFLDIRSPGLGDTAMYLCATSRGQGEDTQYFGPGTRLTVL.

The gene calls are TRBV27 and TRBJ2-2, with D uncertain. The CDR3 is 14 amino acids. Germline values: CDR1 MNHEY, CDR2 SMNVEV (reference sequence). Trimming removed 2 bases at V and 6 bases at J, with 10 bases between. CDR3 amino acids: CASSLAPQAGELFF. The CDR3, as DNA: TGTGCCAGCAGTTTAGCCCCCCAGGCCGGGGAGCTGTTTTTT.

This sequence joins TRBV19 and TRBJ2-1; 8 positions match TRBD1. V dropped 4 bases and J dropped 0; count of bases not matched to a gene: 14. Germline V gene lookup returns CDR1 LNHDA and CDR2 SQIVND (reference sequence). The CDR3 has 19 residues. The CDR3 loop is CASSTRQGPPKYSYNEQFF. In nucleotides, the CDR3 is TGTGCCAGTAGTACTCGACAGGGGCCCCCGAAATACTCCTACAATGAGCAGTTCTTC.

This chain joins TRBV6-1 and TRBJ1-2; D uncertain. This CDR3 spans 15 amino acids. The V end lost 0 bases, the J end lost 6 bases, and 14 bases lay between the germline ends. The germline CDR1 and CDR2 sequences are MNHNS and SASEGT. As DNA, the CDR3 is TGTGCCAGCAGTGAAGCGGGCGGACGGGAGAATGGCTACACCTTC. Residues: CASSEAGGRENGYTF.

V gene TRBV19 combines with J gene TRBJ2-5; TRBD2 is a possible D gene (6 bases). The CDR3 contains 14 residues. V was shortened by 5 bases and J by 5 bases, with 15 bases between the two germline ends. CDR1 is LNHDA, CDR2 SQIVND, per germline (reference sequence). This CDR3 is CASSLGTPYETQYF. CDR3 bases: TGTGCCAGTAGTCTGGGGACTCCTTATGAGACCCAGTACTTC. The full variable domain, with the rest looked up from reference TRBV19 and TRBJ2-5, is DGGITQSPKYLFRKEGQNVTLSCEQNLNHDAMYWYRQDPGQGLRLIYYSQIVNDFQKGDIAEGYSVSREKKESFPLTVTSAQKNPTAFYLCASSLGTPYETQYFGPGTRLLVL.

The CDR3 spells CAWSAGLAGGYEQYF. The CDR3 DNA is TGTGCCTGGAGCGCGGGACTAGCGGGGGGCTACGAGCAGTACTTC. The rearrangement joins TRBV30 to TRBJ2-7; 15 bases match TRBD2. The germline gives CDR1 GTSNPN, CDR2 SVGIG (reference sequence). Germline trimming cut 3 bases from V and 3 bases from J; bases unmatched to any gene: 3. This CDR3 has 15 residues.

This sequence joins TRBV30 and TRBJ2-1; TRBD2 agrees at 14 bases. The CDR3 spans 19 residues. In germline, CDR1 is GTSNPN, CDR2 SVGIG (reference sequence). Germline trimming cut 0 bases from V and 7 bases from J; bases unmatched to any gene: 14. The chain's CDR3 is CAWSVQLMTSGRAVNEQFF. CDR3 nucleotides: TGTGCCTGGAGTGTACAATTAATGACTAGCGGGAGGGCGGTAAATGAGCAGTTCTTC. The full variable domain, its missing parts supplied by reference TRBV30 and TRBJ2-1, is SQTIHQWPATLVQPVGSPLSLECTVEGTSNPNLYWYRQAAGRGLQLLFYSVGIGQISSEVPQNLSASRPQDRQFILSSKKLLLSDSGFYLCAWSVQLMTSGRAVNEQFFGPGTRLTVL.

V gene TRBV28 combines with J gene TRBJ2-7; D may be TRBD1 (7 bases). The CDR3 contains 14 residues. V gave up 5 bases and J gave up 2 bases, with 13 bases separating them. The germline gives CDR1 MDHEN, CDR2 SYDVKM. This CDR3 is CASSPSRGAYEQYF. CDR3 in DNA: TGTGCCAGCAGTCCATCCAGGGGGGCCTACGAGCAGTACTTC.

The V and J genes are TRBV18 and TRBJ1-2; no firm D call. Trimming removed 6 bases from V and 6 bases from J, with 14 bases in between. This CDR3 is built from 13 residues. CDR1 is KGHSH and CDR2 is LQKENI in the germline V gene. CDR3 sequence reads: CASSKEEVNGYTF. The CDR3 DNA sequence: TGTGCCAGCTCCAAGGAGGAAGTGAATGGCTACACCTTC.